One and the same sample provided the 32 T cell receptor beta chains below, sequenced in a study of shared clonotypes between healthy human individuals. The assay was immunoSEQ multiplex PCR, and TCRdb's table has in-frame clones only and misses some. The sample yields about 1.5 million clones, around 98% seen once. The sample consisted of naive CD4+ T cells sorted from blood. Described subset: CD45RA+ positively selected. These receptors were obtained from a man aged 25-45 years in good health.

As concerns this clone: The same CDR3 is also encoded by other DNA sequences in this sample. The chain uses TRBV27 and TRBJ2-1; 7 positions agree with TRBD2. CDR1 and CDR2 from the germline V gene are MNHEY and SMNVEV (reference sequence). The CDR3 runs to 14 residues. Losses at the gene ends were 3 bases for V and 3 bases for J; bases not matched to a gene: 2. The DNA of the CDR3 is TGTGCCAGCAGTTTTTTAGCGGGCTACAATGAGCAGTTCTTC. Translated: CASSFLAGYNEQFF.

This chain joins TRBV19 and TRBJ2-1; TRBD2 matches at 10 bases. V gave up 5 bases and J gave up 1 base; unmatched junction bases: 5. Germline V gives CDR1 LNHDA, CDR2 SQIVND (reference sequence). The CDR3 loop spans 16 amino acids. As DNA, the CDR3 is TGTGCCAGTAGTGGCGGAGCGGGAGGGTCCTACAATGAGCAGTTCTTC. Residues: CASSGGAGGSYNEQFF.

J is TRBJ2-7 and V is TRBV6-5; D remains unclear. The V end was cut by 5 bases, the J end by 5 bases, with 16 bases between. There are 14 residues in the CDR3. Germline V gene sequence: CDR1 MNHEY, CDR2 SVGAGI. The CDR3 DNA follows: TGTGCCAGCAGTCGAGACCGAACATCCCACGAGCAGTACTTC. It specifies CASSRDRTSHEQYF.

J is TRBJ2-3 and V is TRBV29-1; a weak D match, TRBD2 (5 bases). This CDR3 has 17 amino acids. Trimming shortened V by 6 bases and J by 10 bases, and 32 bases separated the two germline ends. Germline V gives CDR1 SQVTM, CDR2 ANQGSEA. The CDR3 DNA reads as TGCAGCGTAAACGAGGCGCTACTGACCCCTGCGGGTCGTGCGCAGTATTTT. This encodes CSVNEALLTPAGRAQYF.

The rearrangement uses TRBV2 and TRBJ1-2; D call uncertain. Germline V CDR1 and CDR2: SNHLY, FYNNEI. The CDR3 extends over 15 amino acids. Trimming removed 6 bases at V and 0 bases at J, with 14 bases between. For the CDR3, the DNA is TGTGCCAGCAGCAGTTGGCTCCAGACTAACTATGGCTACACCTTC. It translates to CASSSWLQTNYGYTF.

V is TRBV14 and J is TRBJ2-1; D is possibly TRBD1 (5 bases). Trimming pared 4 bases from V and 0 bases from J, leaving 7 bases between. Germline CDR1 reads SGHDN; CDR2 reads FVKESK. This CDR3 contains 14 residues. The CDR3 reads CASSPTASYNEQFF. CDR3 coding DNA: TGTGCCAGCAGCCCGACAGCCTCCTACAATGAGCAGTTCTTC.

The chain has TRBV2 and TRBJ1-4; no definite D call. The V end was cut by 6 bases, the J end by 4 bases, with 9 bases between. The CDR3 sequence is 13 residues long. CDR1 is SNHLY, CDR2 FYNNEI, per germline. CDR3 sequence reads: CASRTNRNEKLFF. The CDR3 nucleotides read TGTGCCAGCAGGACCAACCGTAATGAAAAACTGTTTTTT.

The V gene is TRBV6-6, the J gene TRBJ1-5; perhaps TRBD1 as D (6 bases). This CDR3 contains 13 residues. The germline gives CDR1 MNHNY, CDR2 SVGAGI (reference sequence). V lost 6 bases and J lost 6, with 12 bases in between. The DNA for the CDR3 is TGTGCCAGCAGATCCCAGGGGCGTCAGCCCCAGCATTTT. Translation gives CASRSQGRQPQHF.

This chain connects TRBV5-1 to TRBJ2-3; D is perhaps TRBD1 (6 bases). Trimming took 1 base from V and 4 from J, leaving 16 bases between them. The length of the CDR3 is 16 residues. Germline CDR1 and CDR2: SGHRS and YFSETQ. CDR3 DNA sequence: TGCGCCAGCAGCTTGACCGGACAGATAAGGGCAGATACGCAGTATTTT. This codes for CASSLTGQIRADTQYF.

The V gene is TRBV13, the J gene TRBJ1-2, with D tentatively TRBD1 (5 bases). The CDR3 contains 16 residues. V shed 0 bases and J shed 0 bases, with 11 bases lying between them. Germline V CDR1 and CDR2: PRHDT, FYEKMQ (reference sequence). Here the CDR3 DNA reads TGTGCCAGCAGCTTAGGCCCGGGGGAAGCTAACTATGGCTACACCTTC. It translates to CASSLGPGEANYGYTF.

The chain joins TRBV5-6 to TRBJ1-3; TRBD1 matches 8 bases. Germline loops: CDR1 SGHDT, CDR2 YYEEEE. CDR3 length: 16 residues. V gave up 4 bases and J gave up 2 bases; unmatched junction bases: 8. CDR3 protein: CASSPGTGVAGNTIYF. Written as DNA, the CDR3 is TGTGCCAGCAGCCCAGGGACAGGCGTTGCTGGAAACACCATATATTTT.

The CDR3 DNA reads TGCGCCAGCAGTGGCGGGGGCGCGGATCAGCCCCAGCATTTT. Amino acid sequence: CASSGGGADQPQHF. The chain links TRBV10-1 to TRBJ1-5, with D possibly being TRBD1 (6 bases). From germline, CDR1 is WNHNN and CDR2 SYGVQD (reference sequence). The V gene lost 4 bases and the J gene lost 5 bases, with 12 bases spanning the gap. The CDR3 spans 14 residues.

This chain uses TRBV20-1 with TRBJ1-1; TRBD1 matches at 8 bases. The J segment lost 7 bases and the V segment lost 6 bases, leaving 4 bases of the junction unmatched. The CDR3 runs to 11 residues. CDR1 and CDR2 (germline): DFQATT, SNEGSKA (reference sequence). Here the CDR3 DNA reads TGCAGTGCCAACGACAGGGGTGAAGCTTTCTTT. Protein product: CSANDRGEAFF.

The J gene is TRBJ2-1, the V gene TRBV13, with D possibly TRBD1 on 5 matching bases. Trimming cost V 0 bases and J 0 bases, with 15 bases left between them. The length of the CDR3 is 18 residues. Per germline, CDR1 PRHDT and CDR2 FYEKMQ (reference sequence). This CDR3 is CASSLGRVRGSSYNEQFF. The CDR3 coding sequence is TGTGCCAGCAGCTTAGGTAGAGTAAGGGGTAGCTCCTACAATGAGCAGTTCTTC.

V gene TRBV9 combines with J gene TRBJ2-7; TRBD2 might be the D (6 bases). Between the trimmed V and J ends, which lost 0 bases and 2 bases, there was a span of 12 bases. The CDR3 is 15 amino acids. The germline gives CDR1 SGDLS, CDR2 YYNGEE. The CDR3, as DNA: TGTGCCAGCAGCGTAGGGGACTCCCGAACCTACGAGCAGTACTTC. This codes for CASSVGDSRTYEQYF.

This clone was observed a single time. The chain joins TRBV7-3 to TRBJ1-1, with D unclear. The CDR3 runs 14 residues. V shed 3 bases and J shed 3 bases, with 11 bases lying between them. In germline, CDR1 is SGHTA, CDR2 FQGTGA. CDR3 sequence reads: CASSLEGPDTEAFF. The DNA of the CDR3 is TGTGCCAGCAGCTTGGAAGGGCCGGACACTGAAGCTTTCTTT.

This clone has just one count. The chain links TRBV9 to TRBJ2-7; the match to TRBD2 covers 8 bases. CDR1 and CDR2 from the germline V gene are SGDLS and YYNGEE. The CDR3 runs 15 residues. With V trimmed by 0 bases and J by 3 bases, 5 bases remained unmatched. The CDR3 protein is CASSVGGTSLYEQYF. The CDR3 coding sequence is TGTGCCAGCAGCGTAGGGGGGACTAGTCTCTACGAGCAGTACTTC.

This clone showed up just once. The chain couples TRBV18 to TRBJ2-7; 9 nucleotides agree with TRBD2. CDR1 and CDR2 (germline): KGHSH, LQKENI. With 3 bases clipped from V and 2 bases from J, the junction kept 17 bases outside the gene matches. CDR3 length: 19 residues. CDR3 amino acids: CASSPTAGGLGSPTYEQYF. Written as DNA, the CDR3 is TGTGCCAGCTCACCTACGGCGGGAGGGCTCGGCAGCCCTACCTACGAGCAGTACTTC.

To note about this clone: The sample contains more than one DNA sequence encoding this CDR3. The chain employs TRBV5-1 and TRBJ1-1, with a tentative D call TRBD1 (6 bases). Between the trimmed V and J ends, which lost 0 bases and 1 base, there was a span of 10 bases. This CDR3 is built from 15 residues. The V gene's germline CDR1 is SGHRS and CDR2 YFSETQ. The DNA for the CDR3 is TGCGCCAGCAGCTTGGGCGGGACACCGAACACTGAAGCTTTCTTT. Residues: CASSLGGTPNTEAFF.

This chain joins TRBV5-6 and TRBJ2-2, with D possibly TRBD2 on 6 matching bases. Trimming pared 0 bases from V and 4 bases from J, leaving 13 bases between. The CDR3 has 16 residues. Germline CDR1 and CDR2: SGHDT and YYEEEE. The CDR3 is CASSLGLASGTGELFF. The DNA for the CDR3 is TGTGCCAGCAGCTTGGGTCTAGCGTCAGGCACCGGGGAGCTGTTTTTT.

This clone was observed a few times. This chain connects TRBV19 to TRBJ1-5; D is uncertain. The CDR3 is made up of 14 amino acids. The V and J ends lost 6 bases and 4 bases respectively, with 13 bases between them. Germline V gene lookup returns CDR1 LNHDA and CDR2 SQIVND (reference sequence). The CDR3: CASSQAGLNQPQHF. CDR3 in DNA: TGTGCCAGTAGCCAAGCGGGCTTAAATCAGCCCCAGCATTTT.

In DNA, the CDR3 is TGTGCCAGCAGTTACACGGGACAGATAACTTACAATGAGCAGTTCTTC. Amino acids: CASSYTGQITYNEQFF. The chain employs TRBV6-5 and TRBJ2-1; 7 bases match TRBD1. This CDR3 has 16 residues. The junction had 8 bases not matched to a gene; V was cut back by 2 bases and J by 4 bases. From germline, CDR1 is MNHEY and CDR2 SVGAGI.

The rearrangement links TRBV5-1 to TRBJ2-3; 7 bases are shared with TRBD2. Trimming at V came to 1 base and at J to 1 base, leaving 9 bases not matched to a gene. This CDR3 has 17 amino acids. CDR1 is SGHRS, CDR2 YFSETQ, per germline. The CDR3 reads CASSLLGGGGGTDTQYF. CDR3 in DNA: TGCGCCAGCAGCTTGCTCGGCGGGGGAGGGGGCACAGATACGCAGTATTTT.

The V and J genes are TRBV9 and TRBJ2-7; the D gene is possibly TRBD1 (6 bases). Germline V gives CDR1 SGDLS, CDR2 YYNGEE. This CDR3 spans 12 amino acids. Between the trimmed V and J ends, which lost 7 bases and 6 bases, there was a span of 14 bases. CDR3 bases: TGTGCCAGCGGGAGTGGGGGCCCCGAGCAGTACTTC. Amino acid sequence: CASGSGGPEQYF.

Only one count was recorded for this clone. V gene TRBV9 combines with J gene TRBJ2-3; D gene unclear. The CDR3 sequence is 16 residues long. CDR1 SGDLS and CDR2 YYNGEE come from the germline V gene. V lost 0 bases and J 0 bases, leaving 11 bases between the germline ends. CDR3 bases: TGTGCCAGCAGCGTAGGTGGCGCCCACAGCACAGATACGCAGTATTTT. Protein product: CASSVGGAHSTDTQYF.

This clone was observed once. This chain links TRBV9 with TRBJ2-1; 7 bases map to TRBD2. With 3 bases clipped from V and 10 bases from J, the junction kept 13 bases outside the gene matches. The length of the CDR3 is 15 residues. Germline V gives CDR1 SGDLS, CDR2 YYNGEE. CDR3 nucleotides: TGTGCCAGCAGCGCCCGCAGCGGACTAGTTGGGGAGCAGTTCTTC. Translated, it gives CASSARSGLVGEQFF.

The chain employs TRBV6-5 and TRBJ2-7; the D gene is possibly TRBD2 (5 bases). Trimming took 10 bases from V and 6 from J, leaving 19 bases between them. The germline CDR1 and CDR2 sequences are MNHEY and SVGAGI. The length of the CDR3 is 13 residues. CDR3 sequence (DNA): TGTGCCACTGGAACTAGTCCTACGTTCGAGCAGTACTTC. It encodes CATGTSPTFEQYF.

V gene TRBV6-6 combines with J gene TRBJ2-1; D remains unclear. The V gene's germline CDR1 is MNHNY and CDR2 SVGAGI (reference sequence). The CDR3 is 16 residues long. V was trimmed by 5 bases and J by 4 bases, leaving 18 bases between them. The chain's CDR3 is CASSQTALGPYNEQFF. CDR3 bases: TGTGCCAGCAGTCAAACTGCCCTTGGGCCGTACAATGAGCAGTTCTTC.

The chain recombines TRBV10-3 with TRBJ2-5; a weak D match, TRBD1 (7 bases). V lost 8 bases and J 5 bases, leaving 18 bases between the germline ends. CDR3 size: 14 residues. Germline CDR1 ENHRY, CDR2 SYGVKD. For the CDR3, the DNA is TGTGCCATCTCTCTGACAGGGACTCTGGAGACCCAGTACTTC. It yields the protein CAISLTGTLETQYF.

V and J are TRBV23-1 and TRBJ2-7, with 9 positions matching TRBD2. TRBV23-1 is noted as an ORF with a role that remains uncertain. This CDR3 is 18 amino acids long. With 2 bases clipped from V and 0 bases from J, the junction kept 11 bases outside the gene matches. CDR3 DNA: TGCGCCAGCAGTCAAAGGATGAGGCTAGCGGGACGCTCCTACGAGCAGTACTTC. It yields the protein CASSQRMRLAGRSYEQYF.

This chain joins TRBV18 and TRBJ1-2; the D gene is possibly TRBD1 (6 bases). The CDR3 is 15 residues long. Trimming took off 3 bases at V and 8 bases at J, with 19 bases between the two ends. Germline loops: CDR1 KGHSH, CDR2 LQKENI. DNA of the CDR3: TGTGCCAGCTCACCGGGGACATCGGTCGAGGGGGGCTACACCTTC. Protein: CASSPGTSVEGGYTF.

The rearrangement uses TRBV5-6 and TRBJ2-2; 11 nucleotides line up with TRBD2. This CDR3 region has 16 residues. The V and J ends lost 4 bases and 4 bases, in that order; junction bases with no gene match: 6. Germline V gene data show CDR1 as SGHDT and CDR2 as YYEEEE. DNA of the CDR3: TGTGCCAGCAGCCCACTAGCGGGAGCGGTCACCGGGGAGCTGTTTTTT. It translates to CASSPLAGAVTGELFF.